Listed here are 24 T cell receptor beta chains from one sample, sequenced in a study of T cell responses to AZD1222 COVID-19 vaccine. The method was immunoSEQ multiplex PCR; TCRdb's version includes in-frame clones alone and lacks a portion of them. Of some 170,000 clones listed, roughly nine tenths are singletons. Here the sequenced sample was peripheral blood, taken on day 0 of AZD1222 vaccination. These receptors were obtained from an adult in good health.

The chain uses TRBV3-1 (or the pseudogene TRBV3-2) and TRBJ2-5; 15 nucleotides agree with TRBD2. CDR3 size: 19 residues. Trimming at V came to 4 bases and at J to 9 bases, leaving 18 bases not matched to a gene. CDR1 LGHDT and CDR2 YNNKEL come from the germline V gene (reference sequence). Here the CDR3 reads CASSLTWTSGGAAYKSQYF. CDR3 nucleotides: TGTGCCAGCAGCCTAACCTGGACTAGCGGGGGGGCCGCTTATAAGTCCCAGTACTTC.

The rearrangement joins TRBV3-1 (or the pseudogene TRBV3-2) to TRBJ1-1; D is unresolved. CDR1 is LGHDT and CDR2 is YNNKEL in the germline V gene (reference sequence). CDR3 size: 13 residues. V dropped 0 bases and J dropped 3 bases, with 5 bases sitting between them. This CDR3 reads CASSQDTDTEAFF. Here the CDR3 DNA reads TGTGCCAGCAGCCAAGACACAGACACTGAAGCTTTCTTT.

The sample holds one count of this clone. This rearrangement joins TRBV18 to TRBJ1-1, with TRBD1 matching over 7 bases. CDR1 is KGHSH, CDR2 LQKENI, per germline. There are 14 residues in the CDR3. V lost 6 bases to trimming and J lost 0 bases; unmatched junction nucleotides: 4. The CDR3 protein is CASSAQGMNTEAFF. For the CDR3, the DNA is TGTGCCAGCTCGGCACAGGGGATGAACACTGAAGCTTTCTTT.

This chain joins TRBV11-1 and TRBJ1-2; TRBD1 aligns across 8 bases. This CDR3 region has 15 residues. The junction had 10 bases not matched to a gene; V was cut back by 3 bases and J by 7 bases. Looked up from germline, CDR1 is SGHAT and CDR2 is FQDESV (reference sequence). CDR3 in amino acids: CASSFGQGHFSGYTF. The CDR3 DNA sequence: TGTGCCAGCAGCTTCGGACAGGGCCACTTCTCTGGCTACACCTTC. Full variable domain (rest looked up from reference TRBV11-1 and TRBJ1-2): EAEVAQSPRYKITEKSQAVAFWCDPISGHATLYWYRQILGQGPELLVQFQDESVVDDSQLPKDRFSAERLKGVDSTLKIQPAELGDSAMYLCASSFGQGHFSGYTFGSGTRLTVV.

The rearrangement links TRBV4-1 to TRBJ1-2; 8 bases map to TRBD1. Losses at the gene ends were 0 bases for V and 8 bases for J; bases not matched to a gene: 17. From germline, CDR1 is MGHRA and CDR2 YSYEKL. This CDR3 comprises 18 residues. The CDR3 is CASSQDLQIGQGPYGYTF. CDR3 nucleotides: TGCGCCAGCAGCCAAGATCTTCAAATAGGACAGGGTCCTTACGGCTACACCTTC.

This clone was recorded once. V and J are TRBV30 and TRBJ1-1; perhaps TRBD1 as D (5 bases). Germline V lookup: CDR1 GTSNPN, CDR2 SVGIG (reference sequence). Trimming shortened V by 1 base and J by 5 bases, and 11 bases separated the two germline ends. The CDR3 spans 13 residues. The chain's CDR3 is CAWSGGRRTEAFF. DNA of the CDR3: TGTGCCTGGAGTGGGGGACGGCGGACTGAAGCTTTCTTT.

This chain joins TRBV11-3 and TRBJ2-2; no reliable D call. The V gene's germline CDR1 is SGHNT and CDR2 YENEEA. CDR3 length equals 15 residues. The V gene lost 5 bases and the J gene lost 5 bases, with 15 bases spanning the gap. This chain's CDR3 is CASSLRGQATGELFF. The DNA for the CDR3 is TGTGCCAGCAGCCTGCGAGGTCAGGCGACCGGGGAGCTGTTTTTT.

The V call is TRBV29-1, the J call TRBJ2-6; the D gene is possibly TRBD1 (6 bases). The CDR3 totals 15 residues. Germline loops: CDR1 SQVTM, CDR2 ANQGSEA. With 5 bases removed from V and 0 bases from J, the gap between germline ends came to 11 bases. CDR3 in amino acids: CSVKGGHSGANVLTF. The CDR3 coding sequence is TGCAGCGTTAAAGGGGGTCACTCTGGGGCCAACGTCCTGACTTTC. The full variable domain, in which reference TRBV29-1 and TRBJ2-6 provide the parts outside the CDR3, is SAVISQKPSRDICQRGTSLTIQCQVDSQVTMMFWYRQQPGQSLTLIATANQGSEATYESGFVIDKFPISRPNLTFSTLTVSNMSPEDSSIYLCSVKGGHSGANVLTFGAGSRLTVL.

This chain uses TRBV5-1 with TRBJ2-1; D gene ambiguous. CDR1 SGHRS and CDR2 YFSETQ come from the germline V gene. The CDR3 spans 14 residues. The ends were cut back, 0 bases at V and 2 bases at J, with 6 bases in the middle. CDR3 in DNA: TGCGCCAGCAGCTTGGCGTCAGCCTACAATGAGCAGTTCTTC. Protein: CASSLASAYNEQFF.

The chain uses TRBV5-1 and TRBJ1-1; perhaps TRBD1 as D (5 bases). From germline, CDR1 is SGHRS and CDR2 YFSETQ. V was pared by 1 base and J by 7 bases, with 8 bases between. This CDR3 has 12 amino acids. Here the CDR3 reads CASSLPRGEAFF. The CDR3 DNA reads as TGCGCCAGCAGCTTGCCTAGGGGTGAAGCTTTCTTT.

J is TRBJ2-1 and V is TRBV18; 10 bases map to TRBD2. CDR3 length: 16 residues. Germline V gives CDR1 KGHSH, CDR2 LQKENI. Trimming cost V 3 bases and J 4 bases; bases outside gene matches: 6. CDR3 protein: CASSPGLAGAYNEQFF. The CDR3 DNA reads TGTGCCAGCTCACCCGGCCTAGCGGGGGCATACAATGAGCAGTTCTTC.

The chain couples TRBV5-1 to TRBJ1-1, with 7 bases that match TRBD1. Germline V lookup: CDR1 SGHRS, CDR2 YFSETQ. The CDR3 length is 17 residues. V lost 0 bases to trimming and J lost 3 bases; unmatched junction nucleotides: 11. Here the CDR3 DNA reads TGCGCCAGCAGCTTGGGAGGGGGCGGAGGAAGGGACACTGAAGCTTTCTTT. Translation: CASSLGGGGGRDTEAFF. The variable domain in full, completed from reference TRBV5-1 and TRBJ1-1, reads KAGVTQTPRYLIKTRGQQVTLSCSPISGHRSVSWYQQTPGQGLQFLFEYFSETQRNKGNFPGRFSGRQFSNSRSEMNVSTLELGDSALYLCASSLGGGGGRDTEAFFGQGTRLTVV.

This sequence joins TRBV4-3 and TRBJ2-1; TRBD1 matches 7 bases. Per germline, CDR1 LGHNA and CDR2 YSLEER. The CDR3 has 18 residues. V gave up 2 bases and J gave up 0 bases; unmatched junction bases: 10. The CDR3 spells CASSQSWGTASSYNEQFF. In DNA form, the CDR3 reads TGCGCCAGCAGCCAAAGTTGGGGGACAGCCAGCTCCTACAATGAGCAGTTCTTC.

This chain connects TRBV28 to TRBJ2-2, with D unclear. Trimming removed 6 bases at V and 1 base at J, with 6 bases between. The CDR3 is 13 amino acids. Germline assignment: CDR1 MDHEN and CDR2 SYDVKM. The CDR3, as DNA: TGTGCCAGCAGCCCCCAGAACACCGGGGAGCTGTTTTTT. Translation: CASSPQNTGELFF.

In nucleotides, the CDR3 is TGCAGCGCTGATCACCCGGGGGTTAACACTGAAGCTTTCTTT. As protein: CSADHPGVNTEAFF. The chain employs TRBV29-1 and TRBJ1-1, with D perhaps TRBD1 (5 bases). Trimming removed 7 bases at V and 2 bases at J, with 17 bases between. The CDR3 is 14 residues long. CDR1 and CDR2 (germline): SQVTM, ANQGSEA.

The chain links TRBV14 to TRBJ1-1, with a possible D match to TRBD1 (5 bases). There are 14 residues in the CDR3. CDR1 is SGHDN and CDR2 is FVKESK in the germline V gene. V was pared by 3 bases and J by 5 bases, with 13 bases between. The DNA for the CDR3 is TGTGCCAGCAGCCATCGGGGGAGTGGGACTGAAGCTTTCTTT. Translated: CASSHRGSGTEAFF. Looking up the rest from reference TRBV14 and TRBJ1-1 gives the full variable domain: EAGVTQFPSHSVIEKGQTVTLRCDPISGHDNLYWYRRVMGKEIKFLLHFVKESKQDESGMPNNRFLAERTGGTYSTLKVQPAELEDSGVYFCASSHRGSGTEAFFGQGTRLTVV.

The rearrangement uses TRBV19 and TRBJ1-4; D possibly corresponds to TRBD1 (6 bases). Per the germline V gene, CDR1 is LNHDA and CDR2 is SQIVND (reference sequence). This CDR3 has 12 residues. Trimming took 5 bases from V and 5 from J, leaving 6 bases between them. CDR3 bases: TGTGCCAGTAGTGACAGGAATGAAAAACTGTTTTTT. This sequence encodes CASSDRNEKLFF.

The chain has TRBV18 and TRBJ2-7, with a weak D call TRBD1 (5 bases). Deletions cut 3 bases from V and 6 bases from J, with 15 bases between. This CDR3 is built from 14 residues. Germline assignment: CDR1 KGHSH and CDR2 LQKENI. CDR3 protein: CASSPPGKMGEQYF. DNA of the CDR3: TGTGCCAGCTCACCTCCAGGGAAGATGGGCGAGCAGTACTTC.

The sample holds one count of this clone. The chain couples TRBV14 to TRBJ2-1; 10 nucleotides agree with TRBD2. The germline gives CDR1 SGHDN, CDR2 FVKESK. The CDR3 consists of 17 residues. V dropped 1 base and J dropped 2; count of bases not matched to a gene: 5. For the CDR3, the DNA is TGTGCCAGCAGCCAAGTAGGGGGACTAGCGACCTACAATGAGCAGTTCTTC. Translated: CASSQVGGLATYNEQFF. Full variable domain (remainder filled in from reference TRBV14 and TRBJ2-1): EAGVTQFPSHSVIEKGQTVTLRCDPISGHDNLYWYRRVMGKEIKFLLHFVKESKQDESGMPNNRFLAERTGGTYSTLKVQPAELEDSGVYFCASSQVGGLATYNEQFFGPGTRLTVL.

The genes are TRBV3-1 (or the pseudogene TRBV3-2) and TRBJ1-5, with a weak D call TRBD1 (5 bases). CDR1 and CDR2 (germline): LGHDT, YNNKEL (reference sequence). CDR3 length equals 15 residues. V lost 0 bases, J lost 3 bases, and 9 bases lay in between. CDR3 region: CASSQERGVNQPQHF. The CDR3 region has the DNA TGTGCCAGCAGCCAAGAGAGGGGTGTCAATCAGCCCCAGCATTTT.

The chain recombines TRBV24-1 with TRBJ1-1; D uncertain. Germline CDR1 and CDR2: KGHDR and SFDVKD. This CDR3 contains 15 residues. The germline V and J ends were trimmed by 5 bases and 0 bases, with 12 bases remaining between them. CDR3 residues: CATSAADGLNTEAFF. CDR3 sequence (DNA): TGTGCCACCAGTGCTGCTGACGGATTGAACACTGAAGCTTTCTTT.

The CDR3: CASSSYRGREAYEQYV. The CDR3 nucleotides read TGTGCCAGCAGCTCTTACAGGGGGCGCGAGGCCTACGAGCAGTACGTC. The rearrangement links TRBV5-6 to TRBJ2-7, with TRBD1 matching 9 bases. J lost 2 bases, V lost 3 bases, and 9 bases had no gene match. This CDR3 region has 16 residues. Per germline, CDR1 SGHDT and CDR2 YYEEEE.

This sequence joins TRBV30 and TRBJ1-3; TRBD1 matches at 11 bases. V dropped 3 bases and J dropped 9; count of bases not matched to a gene: 7. The CDR3 runs to 14 residues. CDR1 is GTSNPN, CDR2 SVGIG, per germline (reference sequence). CDR3 DNA: TGTGCCTGGAGGTACGCCGGGACAGGGGGCACCATATATTTT. It encodes CAWRYAGTGGTIYF.

The chain recombines TRBV4-3 with TRBJ1-3; the D is unclear. The CDR3 is 17 residues long. V was trimmed by 1 base and J by 0 bases, leaving 13 bases between them. Germline CDR1 and CDR2: LGHNA and YSLEER. In nucleotides, the CDR3 is TGCGCCAGCAGCCAAGTTAAGGGTTCGAGCTCTGGAAACACCATATATTTT. Its protein is CASSQVKGSSSGNTIYF.